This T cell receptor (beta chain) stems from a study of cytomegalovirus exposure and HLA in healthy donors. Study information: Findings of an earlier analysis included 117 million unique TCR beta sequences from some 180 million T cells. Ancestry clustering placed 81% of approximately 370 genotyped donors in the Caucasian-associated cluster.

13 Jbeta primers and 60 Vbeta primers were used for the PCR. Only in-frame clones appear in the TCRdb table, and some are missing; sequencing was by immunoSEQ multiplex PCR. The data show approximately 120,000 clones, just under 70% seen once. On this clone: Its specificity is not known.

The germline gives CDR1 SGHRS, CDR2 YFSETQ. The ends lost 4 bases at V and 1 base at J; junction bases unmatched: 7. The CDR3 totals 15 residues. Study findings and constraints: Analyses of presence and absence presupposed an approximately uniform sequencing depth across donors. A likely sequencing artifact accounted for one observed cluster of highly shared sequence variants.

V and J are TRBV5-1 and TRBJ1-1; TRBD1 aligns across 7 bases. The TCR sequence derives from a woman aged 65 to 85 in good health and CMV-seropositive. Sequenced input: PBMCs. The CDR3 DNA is TGCGCCAGCAGCCCGACAGGGCCTCGGAACACTGAAGCTTTCTTT. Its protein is CASSPTGPRNTEAFF.